This note documents a single T cell receptor beta chain sequence. The antigen is undetermined. The CDR3 loop spans 12 amino acids. Trimming left V 5 bases short and J 7 bases short, with 11 bases between. CDR1 SGHTA and CDR2 FQGNSA come from the germline V gene. Researchers tagged individual cDNA molecules with unique molecular identifiers. TCRdb called the 5' RACE reads again in MiXCR, with one record for every CDR3 protein. The repertoire holds 85,000 to 95,000 distinct CDR3 sequences, with roughly 17% as singletons. The data derive from a study of early T cells in non-severe SARS-CoV-2 infection. In the study overall: Sequencing used unsorted whole-blood bulk RNA, so chains lack pairing. Study-wide points: Private and CD4 specificities were missed by VDJdb matching, which favored anti-spike CD8 responses.

The TCR comes from an adult who was a healthcare worker with PCR-confirmed SARS-CoV-2 infection or an uninfected control (not recorded which). The chain uses TRBV7-2 and TRBJ1-1, with a weak D call TRBD1 (5 bases). The sample was whole blood, taken at baseline. CDR3 region: CASSKRQFEAFF. As DNA, the CDR3 is TGTGCCAGCAGCAAACGACAGTTTGAAGCTTTCTTT.